Listed here are 12 T cell receptor beta chains from one sample, sequenced in a study of blood T cell repertoires in COVID-19. Some clones are missing from TCRdb's copy, which holds only in-frame ones; the method was immunoSEQ multiplex PCR. The table lists 200,000 to 250,000 clones, around 82% of them singletons. Sequencing was carried out using peripheral blood. The origin of the receptors is a woman aged 60-75 years with acute or convalescent COVID-19.

The rearrangement uses TRBV5-1 and TRBJ2-3; D uncertain. The V gene's germline CDR1 is SGHRS and CDR2 YFSETQ. The CDR3 sequence is 13 residues long. V lost 3 bases to trimming and J lost 6 bases, with 11 bases between them. The CDR3 DNA reads as TGCGCCAGCAGCTCGGTAAGGAGCGATACGCAGTATTTT. Protein product: CASSSVRSDTQYF.

V gene TRBV28 combines with J gene TRBJ1-6; 9 bases line up with TRBD1. The germline gives CDR1 MDHEN, CDR2 SYDVKM. The ends lost 5 bases at V and 7 bases at J; junction bases unmatched: 9. The CDR3 runs to 16 residues. The CDR3 nucleotides read TGTGCCAGCAGTCCAATTCGGACAGGGGAGAATTCACCCCTCCACTTT. Translating gives CASSPIRTGENSPLHF.

V is TRBV29-1 and J is TRBJ2-1; D unresolved. This CDR3 spans 12 amino acids. CDR1 SQVTM and CDR2 ANQGSEA come from the germline V gene. V lost 0 bases, J lost 9 bases, and 9 bases lay in between. As DNA, the CDR3 is TGCAGCGTTGAAGATGGCAGAGGTGAGCAGTTCTTC. This sequence encodes CSVEDGRGEQFF.

CDR3 loop: CAISLSKQENYGYTF. The CDR3 DNA sequence: TGTGCCATCAGCCTATCAAAACAGGAGAACTATGGCTACACCTTC. The chain joins TRBV10-3 to TRBJ1-2; possible D gene TRBD1, 5 bases. Trimming took off 6 bases at V and 2 bases at J, with 16 bases between the two ends. CDR1 is ENHRY, CDR2 SYGVKD, per germline. The CDR3 is 15 amino acids.

The J gene is TRBJ1-1, the V gene TRBV10-3, with D possibly matching TRBD1 (5 bases). V was cut by 1 base and J by 1 base, with 10 bases left in between. Germline CDR1 ENHRY, CDR2 SYGVKD. CDR3 length: 15 amino acids. CDR3 loop: CAISEYGTSNTEAFF. DNA for the CDR3: TGTGCCATCAGTGAGTATGGGACTTCGAACACTGAAGCTTTCTTT.

The J gene is TRBJ2-1, the V gene TRBV11-3; 8 nucleotides line up with TRBD2. Germline V gives CDR1 SGHNT, CDR2 YENEEA. With 8 bases clipped from V and 5 bases from J, the junction kept 8 bases outside the gene matches. This CDR3 is built from 14 residues. The CDR3: CASGRGGPHNEQFF. For the CDR3, the DNA is TGTGCCAGCGGTCGGGGGGGGCCTCACAATGAGCAGTTCTTC. The variable domain in full, with the rest retrieved from reference TRBV11-3 and TRBJ2-1, is EAGVVQSPRYKIIEKKQPVAFWCNPISGHNTLYWYLQNLGQGPELLIRYENEEAVDDSQLPKDRFSAERLKGVDSTLKIQPAELGDSAVYLCASGRGGPHNEQFFGPGTRLTVL.

The rearrangement joins TRBV18 to TRBJ2-4; TRBD2 matches 15 bases. CDR1 KGHSH and CDR2 LQKENI come from the germline V gene. The CDR3 contains 18 residues. V was pared by 4 bases and J by 1 base, with 5 bases of the junction left unmatched. The chain's CDR3 is CASSRPGLAGGAKNIQYF. CDR3 coding DNA: TGTGCCAGCTCACGCCCCGGACTAGCGGGGGGGGCCAAAAACATTCAGTACTTC.

The gene calls are TRBV3-1 (or the pseudogene TRBV3-2) and TRBJ2-3; 8 nucleotides match TRBD2. Trimming took 5 bases from V and 1 from J; bases not matched to a gene: 5. CDR1 and CDR2 (germline): LGHDT, YNNKEL (reference sequence). The CDR3 sequence is 15 residues long. The chain's CDR3 is CASSDSGARTDTQYF. Written as DNA, the CDR3 is TGTGCCAGCAGCGATAGCGGGGCGCGCACAGATACGCAGTATTTT.

The chain has TRBV19 and TRBJ2-2, with D possibly TRBD1 on 7 matching bases. This CDR3 spans 15 amino acids. Trimming pared 7 bases from V and 2 bases from J, leaving 14 bases between. CDR1 is LNHDA and CDR2 is SQIVND in the germline V gene (reference sequence). Here the CDR3 reads CASTPGGINTGELFF. The DNA of the CDR3 is TGTGCCAGTACCCCAGGGGGGATTAACACCGGGGAGCTGTTTTTT.

The V gene is TRBV4-1, the J gene TRBJ2-3, with D possibly TRBD2 on 6 matching bases. This CDR3 region has 16 residues. Trimming shortened V by 0 bases and J by 10 bases, and 20 bases separated the two germline ends. Germline-derived CDR1 and CDR2 are MGHRA and YSYEKL. The CDR3 sequence is CASSQEPAAGPSAQYF. DNA for the CDR3: TGCGCCAGCAGCCAAGAACCAGCGGCGGGGCCAAGCGCGCAGTATTTT.

This clone has just one count. J is TRBJ1-5 and V is TRBV30, with no clear D. CDR1 is GTSNPN, CDR2 SVGIG, per germline (reference sequence). The V end lost 3 bases, the J end lost 7 bases, and 13 bases lay between the germline ends. This CDR3 region has 13 residues. The CDR3 DNA sequence: TGTGCCTGGAGCGGAGGACTCCACCAGCCCCAGCATTTT. Its translation is CAWSGGLHQPQHF. Full variable domain (missing parts from reference TRBV30 and TRBJ1-5): SQTIHQWPATLVQPVGSPLSLECTVEGTSNPNLYWYRQAAGRGLQLLFYSVGIGQISSEVPQNLSASRPQDRQFILSSKKLLLSDSGFYLCAWSGGLHQPQHFGDGTRLSIL.

The chain carries TRBV18 and TRBJ1-2, with D possibly matching TRBD1 (6 bases). Germline V gives CDR1 KGHSH, CDR2 LQKENI. Trimming took off 4 bases at V and 6 bases at J, with 12 bases between the two ends. This CDR3 contains 13 residues. CDR3 DNA sequence: TGTGCCAGCTCACAAACAGGGTATAATGGCTACACCTTC. Protein sequence: CASSQTGYNGYTF.